The TCR beta chain under discussion was sequenced for a study of T and B cells in COVID-19 patients. Findings and limits, study-wide: Patients with COVID-19 reportedly showed strongly skewed T cell receptor beta variable and joining gene usage. Few blood samples existed from mildly ill patients during symptoms or early in severe cases.

BIOMED2 TRB-A/B primer pools were used in multiplex TRB PCR. MiXCR, applied by TCRdb to the multiplex PCR reads, yields one record per CDR3 protein. Of fewer than 14,000 distinct CDR3 sequences listed, 30% are singletons. This clonotype was found a few times. Antigen unknown. Blood genomic DNA input for TRB amplification was about 240-500 ng. Germline V CDR1 and CDR2: MNHEY, SVGEGT. V gave up 5 bases and J gave up 3 bases, with 13 bases separating them. This CDR3 is built from 14 residues. The receptor's source is a human donor with active COVID-19. The chain has TRBV6-2 or TRBV6-3 and TRBJ1-1; D may be TRBD1 (5 bases). Sequences were obtained from blood. In DNA form, the CDR3 reads TGTGCCAGCAGTCGACAGCTCTGGGACACTGAAGCTTTCTTT. It encodes CASSRQLWDTEAFF.